This T cell receptor (beta chain) was observed in a study of T cell repertoires in aging, cancer and after chemotherapy. TRB rearrangements spanning V, D and J were amplified using mixed TRB-A/B primers. TCRdb passed the multiplex PCR reads through MiXCR, listing each CDR3 protein once. The sample contains about 350 distinct CDR3 sequences, roughly a fifth of which appear only once. By share of the sample, this clonotype is medium-sized. Germline V gives CDR1 MNHEY, CDR2 SVGAGI. Trimming took 8 bases from V and 0 from J, leaving 11 bases between them. This CDR3 region has 14 residues. Peripheral blood genomic DNA, not sorted cells or RNA, was the template.

The sequenced material came from blood. The origin of this receptor is a human donor with a blood cancer. V gene TRBV6-5 combines with J gene TRBJ1-3, with D maybe TRBD1 (6 bases). This CDR3 is CASGGHHSGNTIYF. CDR3 DNA: TGTGCCAGCGGGGGACACCACTCTGGAAACACCATATATTTT.